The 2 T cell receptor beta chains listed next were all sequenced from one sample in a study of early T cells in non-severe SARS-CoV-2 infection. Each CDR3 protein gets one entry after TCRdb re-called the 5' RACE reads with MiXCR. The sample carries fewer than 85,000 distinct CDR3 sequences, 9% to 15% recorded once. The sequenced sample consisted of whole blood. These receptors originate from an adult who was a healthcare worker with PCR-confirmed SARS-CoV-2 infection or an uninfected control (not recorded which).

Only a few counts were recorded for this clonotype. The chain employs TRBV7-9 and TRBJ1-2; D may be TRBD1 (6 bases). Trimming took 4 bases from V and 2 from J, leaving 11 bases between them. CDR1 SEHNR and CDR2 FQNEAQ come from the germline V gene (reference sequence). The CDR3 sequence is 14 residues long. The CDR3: CASSSGTLNYGYTF. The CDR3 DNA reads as TGTGCCAGCAGCTCCGGGACACTAAACTATGGCTACACCTTC.

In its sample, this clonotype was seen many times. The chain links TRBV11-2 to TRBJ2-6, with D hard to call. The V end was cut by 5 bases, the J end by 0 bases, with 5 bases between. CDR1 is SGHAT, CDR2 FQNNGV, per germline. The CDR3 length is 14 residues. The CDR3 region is CASSQNSGANVLTF. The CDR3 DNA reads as TGTGCCAGCAGCCAAAACTCTGGGGCCAACGTCCTGACTTTC.